Below, 22 T cell receptor beta chains from the same sample are listed, as sequenced in a study of cytomegalovirus exposure and HLA in healthy donors. The PCR ran on 60 Vbeta and 13 Jbeta primers. Clones were sequenced by immunoSEQ multiplex PCR, and TCRdb holds only the in-frame ones, with some missing. The sample lists approximately 190,000 clones, about three quarters occurring once. Sequencing was performed on PBMCs. The receptors stem from a woman aged 25 to 39 in good health and CMV-seropositive.

The chain employs TRBV15 and TRBJ2-7, with a tentative D call TRBD2 (5 bases). This CDR3 has 16 amino acids. Germline CDR1 reads LNHNV; CDR2 reads YYDKDF (reference sequence). The V end was cut by 0 bases, the J end by 4 bases, with 16 bases between. This chain's CDR3 is CATSRDSGEGRYEQYF. CDR3 DNA: TGTGCCACCAGCAGAGATTCCGGGGAAGGGCGGTACGAGCAGTACTTC.

This chain joins TRBV28 and TRBJ1-5; D is possibly TRBD1 (6 bases). V lost 0 bases and J lost 2, with 14 bases in between. Germline-derived CDR1 and CDR2 are MDHEN and SYDVKM. The CDR3 loop spans 17 amino acids. CDR3 residues: CASSLWARGRGNQPQHF. In DNA, the CDR3 is TGTGCCAGCAGTTTATGGGCCAGGGGCCGCGGCAATCAGCCCCAGCATTTT.

The chain links TRBV20-1 to TRBJ1-5; TRBD1 matches 9 bases. Germline lookup yields CDR1 DFQATT and CDR2 SNEGSKA (reference sequence). The CDR3 totals 11 residues. V shed 6 bases and J 11 bases; nucleotides not matched to a gene: 5. The CDR3 DNA is TGCAGTGCCTGGACAGGGGAGACCCAGCATTTT. Translation gives CSAWTGETQHF.

This clone has only one observation. The chain employs TRBV30 and TRBJ1-2; no clear D. Per the germline V gene, CDR1 is GTSNPN and CDR2 is SVGIG (reference sequence). The germline V and J ends were trimmed by 4 bases and 1 base, with 4 bases remaining between them. CDR3 length: 11 amino acids. For the CDR3, the DNA is TGTGCCTGGACCATTAACTATGGCTACACCTTC. It encodes CAWTINYGYTF.

CDR3 residues: CSAIYGGVAFF. The CDR3 nucleotides read TGCAGTGCTATCTATGGGGGCGTAGCTTTCTTT. The gene calls are TRBV20-1 and TRBJ1-1, with a tentative D call TRBD1 (6 bases). V was shortened by 4 bases and J by 10 bases, with 13 bases between the two germline ends. This CDR3 is built from 11 residues. The germline CDR1 and CDR2 sequences are DFQATT and SNEGSKA (reference sequence).

A few counts support this clone. The gene calls are TRBV2 and TRBJ1-1, with D perhaps TRBD1 (5 bases). The V gene's germline CDR1 is SNHLY and CDR2 FYNNEI. The CDR3 has 15 residues. The germline V and J ends were trimmed by 4 bases and 0 bases, with 12 bases remaining between them. The CDR3 loop is CASSASTGMNTEAFF. CDR3 DNA: TGTGCCAGCAGTGCCTCAACAGGCATGAACACTGAAGCTTTCTTT.

This clone showed up just a few times. CDR3: CATKGDIHTGELFF. The CDR3 DNA follows: TGTGCCACGAAAGGGGATATCCACACCGGGGAGCTGTTTTTT. The V and J genes are TRBV6-6 and TRBJ2-2; D perhaps matches TRBD1 (5 bases). V lost 10 bases and J lost 3, with 15 bases in between. Germline V gene sequence: CDR1 MNHNY, CDR2 SVGAGI (reference sequence). This CDR3 contains 14 residues.

In its sample, this clone was seen once. This same CDR3 is encoded by further DNA sequences in the sample. This chain connects TRBV12-5 to TRBJ2-6; D is ambiguous. V was cut by 6 bases and J by 1 base, with 4 bases left in between. Looked up from germline, CDR1 is LGHNT and CDR2 is FRNRAP. The CDR3 length is 13 residues. Here the CDR3 reads CASGLSGANVLTF. Here the CDR3 DNA reads TGTGCTAGTGGCCTTTCTGGGGCCAACGTCCTGACTTTC.

V usage is TRBV28 and J usage is TRBJ2-5; 8 bases are shared with TRBD2. The V gene's germline CDR1 is MDHEN and CDR2 SYDVKM. CDR3 size: 18 residues. Trimming removed 5 bases from V and 1 base from J; junction bases left unmatched: 15. The CDR3 sequence is CASSPSGRGRPIQETQYF. CDR3 DNA: TGTGCCAGCAGTCCCTCGGGGCGCGGGAGGCCAATCCAAGAGACCCAGTACTTC.

The rearrangement links TRBV18 to TRBJ1-2; D unresolved. Germline V gives CDR1 KGHSH, CDR2 LQKENI. The V gene lost 2 bases and the J gene lost 1 base, with 11 bases spanning the gap. CDR3 size: 15 residues. The CDR3 DNA is TGTGCCAGCTCACCAATACAAGGCGGTAACTATGGCTACACCTTC. It yields the protein CASSPIQGGNYGYTF.

CDR3 coding DNA: TGCAGCGTTGCGGGGGGGCCGGGCAGGGAAAGTAACTACGAGCAGTACTTC. Protein sequence: CSVAGGPGRESNYEQYF. The chain carries TRBV29-1 and TRBJ2-7; 8 bases line up with TRBD2. Germline-derived CDR1 and CDR2 are SQVTM and ANQGSEA. V gave up 4 bases and J gave up 3 bases; unmatched junction bases: 17. The CDR3 runs 17 residues.

V and J are TRBV2 and TRBJ2-7, with a tentative D call TRBD1 (6 bases). The CDR3 extends over 15 amino acids. Germline-derived CDR1 and CDR2 are SNHLY and FYNNEI. The ends were cut back, 7 bases at V and 0 bases at J, with 16 bases in the middle. The CDR3, as DNA: TGTGCCAGCAAGGTGGGGGCAGGGAGCTCCTACGAGCAGTACTTC. Protein sequence: CASKVGAGSSYEQYF.

CDR3 protein: CASSLVLAGELGQFF. The DNA of the CDR3 is TGTGCCAGCAGCTTAGTTCTAGCGGGAGAGTTAGGGCAGTTCTTC. This sequence joins TRBV11-2 and TRBJ2-1, with 10 bases fitting TRBD2. CDR3 size: 15 residues. CDR1 is SGHAT, CDR2 FQNNGV, per germline. With V trimmed by 1 base and J by 12 bases, 9 bases remained unmatched.

V and J are TRBV1 and TRBJ2-7; TRBD2, as called in the table, went unchecked against the DNA. TRBV1 is marked as a pseudogene. The CDR3 totals 12 residues. The CDR3 DNA sequence: TGCACCAGCAGCCAAGGGAGAAGCGAGCAGTACTTC. Translated, it gives CTSSQGRSEQYF.

This clone was recorded a few times. The rearrangement links TRBV18 to TRBJ1-1; D gene uncertain. The V and J ends lost 3 bases and 6 bases respectively, with 17 bases between them. Germline V gives CDR1 KGHSH, CDR2 LQKENI. The CDR3 runs 15 residues. CDR3 region: CASSPRTGSGPEAFF. DNA of the CDR3: TGTGCCAGCTCACCCCGTACGGGGAGTGGCCCTGAAGCTTTCTTT.

The V call is TRBV7-6, the J call TRBJ2-5; D is ambiguous. V gave up 1 base and J gave up 7 bases, with 10 bases separating them. Germline CDR1 reads SGHVS; CDR2 reads FNYEAQ. The CDR3 is 13 amino acids. Here the CDR3 reads CASSLGVSGTQYF. The CDR3 DNA reads TGTGCCAGCAGCTTAGGGGTTTCAGGGACCCAGTACTTC. The whole variable domain, filled in from reference TRBV7-6 and TRBJ2-5, reads GAGVSQSPRYKVTKRGQDVALRCDPISGHVSLYWYRQALGQGPEFLTYFNYEAQQDKSGLPNDRFSAERPEGSISTLTIQRTEQRDSAMYRCASSLGVSGTQYFGPGTRLLVL.

This clone has a handful of counts. The chain has TRBV18 and TRBJ2-3, with 9 bases matching TRBD1. The CDR3 length is 16 residues. After removal of 0 bases from V and 7 bases from J, the junction contained 8 bases not matched to a gene. Germline V gene sequence: CDR1 KGHSH, CDR2 LQKENI. The CDR3 DNA follows: TGTGCCAGCTCACCACCTACAGGGGGCGCCTCCAATACGCAGTATTTT. This gives the protein CASSPPTGGASNTQYF.

The chain uses TRBV10-3 and TRBJ2-1; D gene unclear. There are 12 residues in the CDR3. CDR1 is ENHRY, CDR2 SYGVKD, per germline. V was clipped by 8 bases and J by 4 bases, with 9 bases between them. In nucleotides, the CDR3 is TGTGCCATCGGCCTAGGTTACAATGAGCAGTTCTTC. Translated, it gives CAIGLGYNEQFF.

The chain carries TRBV29-1 and TRBJ2-1, with TRBD2 matching 12 bases. V lost 6 bases to trimming and J lost 0 bases; unmatched junction nucleotides: 3. This CDR3 has 15 residues. Germline V lookup: CDR1 SQVTM, CDR2 ANQGSEA. CDR3 sequence reads: CSVASGRASYNEQFF. In DNA form, the CDR3 reads TGCAGCGTCGCTAGCGGGAGGGCCTCCTACAATGAGCAGTTCTTC.

This rearrangement joins TRBV5-1 to TRBJ2-2; 11 bases map to TRBD2. The CDR3 spans 16 residues. V lost 5 bases to trimming and J lost 2 bases; unmatched junction nucleotides: 5. Germline V gives CDR1 SGHRS, CDR2 YFSETQ. The CDR3 region is CASSNLAGGNTGELFF. The DNA of the CDR3 is TGCGCCAGCAGTAATCTAGCGGGGGGAAACACCGGGGAGCTGTTTTTT.

The V call is TRBV19, the J call TRBJ2-3, with 9 bases aligning to TRBD1. V shed 6 bases, J shed 5 bases, and the junction held 3 bases outside the gene matches. The CDR3 sequence is 13 residues long. The germline V gene encodes CDR1 LNHDA and CDR2 SQIVND (reference sequence). The CDR3 region is CASRGQGIDTQYF. In DNA form, the CDR3 reads TGTGCCAGTAGGGGACAGGGCATAGATACGCAGTATTTT.

The chain has TRBV18 and TRBJ1-1, with D possibly being TRBD1 (5 bases). V lost 3 bases and J lost 3, with 11 bases in between. CDR1 is KGHSH and CDR2 is LQKENI in the germline V gene. There are 14 residues in the CDR3. The CDR3, as DNA: TGTGCCAGCTCACCTTTACAAGGGGACACTGAAGCTTTCTTT. Translated, it gives CASSPLQGDTEAFF.